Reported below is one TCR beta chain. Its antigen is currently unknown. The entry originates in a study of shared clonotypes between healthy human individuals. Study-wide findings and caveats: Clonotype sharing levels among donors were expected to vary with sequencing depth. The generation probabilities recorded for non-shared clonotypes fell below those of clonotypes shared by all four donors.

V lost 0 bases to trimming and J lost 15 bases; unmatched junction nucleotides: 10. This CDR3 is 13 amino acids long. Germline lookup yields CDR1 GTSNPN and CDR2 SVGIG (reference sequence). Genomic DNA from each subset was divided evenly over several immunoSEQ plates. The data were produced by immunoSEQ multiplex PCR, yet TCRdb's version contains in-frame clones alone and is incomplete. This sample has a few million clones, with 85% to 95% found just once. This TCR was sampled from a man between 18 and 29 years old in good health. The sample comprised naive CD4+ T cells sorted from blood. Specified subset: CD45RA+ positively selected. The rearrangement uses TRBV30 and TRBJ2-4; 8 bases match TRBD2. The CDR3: CAWSVLSGGPGYF. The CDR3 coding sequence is TGTGCCTGGAGTGTACTAAGCGGGGGCCCGGGGTACTTC.